This section outlines one T cell receptor beta chain sequence together with its context. This entry is derived from a study of blood T cell repertoires in COVID-19. Libraries were prepared by immunoSEQ multiplex PCR; TCRdb keeps only in-frame clonotypes and omits some of them. The table lists roughly 140,000 clones, 84% of them singletons. Sequences were obtained from peripheral blood. The receptor was isolated from a woman in her forties or fifties in a cohort sampled during active or convalescent COVID-19.

CDR3 in amino acids: CASSLVLSGKVYGYTF. The CDR3 DNA reads as TGTGCCAGCAGTTTAGTATTGTCGGGAAAAGTCTATGGCTACACCTTC. The chain is built from TRBV27 and TRBJ1-2; D is undetermined. Trimming left V 2 bases short and J 4 bases short, with 17 bases between. The length of the CDR3 is 16 residues. Looked up from germline, CDR1 is MNHEY and CDR2 is SMNVEV (reference sequence).